This T cell receptor (beta chain) was documented in a study of shared clonotypes between healthy human individuals. Background on the study: For every donor, three CD4 naive, three CD4 memory, two CD8 naive and one CD8 memory plates were used.

Assay used: immunoSEQ multiplex PCR; TCRdb lists only in-frame clones, some missing. This sample has roughly 760,000 clones, with about 74% found just once. The ends were cut back, 1 base at V and 5 bases at J, with 8 bases in the middle. CDR1 and CDR2 (germline): SGHTA, FQGNSA. CDR3 length equals 14 residues. Sequencing used memory CD4+ T cells sorted from blood. Indicated subset: CD45RA-negative fraction. This clonotype was sampled from a woman between 25 and 40 years old in good health. V and J are TRBV7-2 and TRBJ2-2; D not resolved. The CDR3 bases are TGTGCCAGCAGCTTAGGTTTCGGAACCGGGGAGCTGTTTTTT. Its protein product is CASSLGFGTGELFF.